This is a list of T cell receptor beta chains from one sample in a study of cytotoxic CD8 clonotypes in ibrutinib-treated CLL. Clones were read by immunoSEQ multiplex PCR, and TCRdb kept only the in-frame ones, dropping some. The sample has 160,000 or so clones, 84% seen once. The sequenced sample was PBMCs, obtained after 24 months of ibrutinib treatment. These receptors were taken from a human donor with chronic lymphocytic leukemia. The CDR3 runs from the conserved cysteine through the conserved F or W. A D gene is named only where the DNA matches it firmly. The size entry is marked missing in some rows and otherwise reads once, few, many or a size class.

TRBV5-1	TRBJ2-3	.	TRBD2	TGTGCCAGCATAGCGGGGGCCCCCACAGATACGCAGTATTTT	CASIAGAPTDTQYF
TRBV30	TRBJ2-2	.	.	TGTGCCTGGAGGGAAAACAAGGGGGGCACCGGGGAGCTGTTTTTT	CAWRENKGGTGELFF
TRBV30	TRBJ1-1	few	.	TGTGCCTGGAGCAGGGGAGGAGGGAACACTGAAGCTTTCTTT	CAWSRGGGNTEAFF
TRBV11-2	TRBJ1-1	.	.	TGTGCCAGCAGCCAGATTGGGGTCCGGACTGAAGCTTTCTTT	CASSQIGVRTEAFF
TRBV5-1	TRBJ2-7	.	.	TGCGCCAGCAGCTATACTGGACCGGACTACGAGCAGTACTTC	CASSYTGPDYEQYF
TRBV5-6	TRBJ1-4	.	.	TGTGCCAGCAGCTTATCGGGACGGCGGAATGAAAAACTGTTTTTT	CASSLSGRRNEKLFF
TRBV14	TRBJ1-1	.	.	TGTGCCAGCAGCCAAGGGCAAGTACGAGCTTTCTTT	CASSQGQVRAFF
TRBV28	TRBJ2-7	once	TRBD1	TGTGCCAGCAGTTTAGAAGACAGGGAGTCCTCCGAGCAGTACTTC	CASSLEDRESSEQYF
TRBV5-6	TRBJ2-5	.	.	TGTGCCAGCAGCTTGGAAAGTTCTGAGACCCAGTACTTC	CASSLESSETQYF
TRBV16	TRBJ1-4	.	.	TGTGCCAGCAGCGAACGACAGCGGGCAACTAATGAAAAACTGTTTTTT	CASSERQRATNEKLFF